This T cell receptor (beta chain) was recovered during a study of neurological immune-mediated disorders (dated by TCRdb to about 2019). Regarding the study in general: Using UMI-based sequencing, the study compared peripheral blood TCR-beta repertoires from patients with HTLV-I-associated myelopathy (HAM/TSP), patients with multiple sclerosis, and healthy controls. Longitudinal samples, technical triplicates and paired sorted CD4+ and CD8+ T-cell subsets, alongside PBMC samples, were included among the approximately 110 TCR-beta libraries. The cohort was made up of 68 subjects, consisting of some 14 HAM/TSP patients, roughly 35 multiple sclerosis patients and roughly 20 healthy controls.

Overall results and qualifications from the work: TCR clonal expansion was highest in HAM/TSP patients and lowest in MS patients, with MS patients falling below even healthy controls. Across subjects, expanded clones never shared an identical CDR3 amino acid sequence, which suggests that the TCR-beta repertoires in every group were private.

The healthy controls were volunteers from a blood bank in Maryland, USA. For sorted-subset TCR libraries, 1 million sorted CD4+ or CD8+ T cells were used. Peripheral blood underwent Ficoll-Hypaque density gradient centrifugation to isolate PBMCs, which were then cryopreserved in liquid nitrogen. The study also sequenced paired sorted CD4+ and CD8+ subsets from healthy controls, HAM/TSP patients and MS patients. On this clonotype: What this receptor recognizes is not known. No much larger clone is present one base from it, and per-base qualities are unavailable.

Taken from cysteine to phenylalanine, the CDR3 has 14 residues. This entry keeps only the CDR3 DNA: 42 bases, framed from base 1. Germline trimming amounts to 5 bases on V and 2 bases on J, with 4 as the count of junction bases outside the gene matches. From a lookup of the germline V gene, CDR1 and CDR2 are SGHTA and FQGNSA. cDNA synthesis used template-switch 5'RACE with a primer carrying a 10-nucleotide random unique molecular identifier tagging each TCR transcript. Over 190 million TCR-beta sequences, covering 15-18 subjects, were produced in each sequencing run. The RNeasy kit was used for extraction of total RNA. Using the KAPA Real-time Library Amplification kit, TCR-beta VDJ regions were amplified with primers for the TCR constant region and the 5'RACE anchor. A first PCR added sample indexes and Illumina adaptors, after which a second PCR increased the library yield. After Ampure bead purification, the TCR product of roughly 650 bp was size-selected on a 2% E-gel SizeSelection system. Before pooling, library quality was assessed on a Bioanalyzer, concentration was determined with Qubit, and library quantification was performed with the Kapa Library Quantification kit. Libraries were sequenced paired-end 2 x 150 bp on an Illumina HiSeq 2500. To increase sequence diversity, about 25-31% phiX was spiked into each library pool. Regarding the original processing steps: The UMI-based MiGEC pipeline processed quality-filtered reads and removed over 85% of raw TCR sequences during error correction. VDJ genes were aligned to IMGT germline references, and each clonotype was defined by a unique CDR3 amino acid sequence together with V-J genes. Clonal expansion, Shannon diversity and CDR3 relatedness were evaluated with VDJtools (CalcPairwiseDistances, ClusterSamples), while phylogenetic trees were built in CLCbio workbench. Expanded clones were defined as having at least 8 unique UMIs, based on coefficient-of-variation modelling across technical triplicates. The public reads were run again by TCRdb, first through fastp at Q25 and then through MiXCR, and only productive beta chains were kept. Each CDR3 protein appears once, grouped with its most common genes and DNA. TCRdb, not the original authors, processed these V and J calls. The sample table contains 18,000 or so distinct CDR3 sequences; only one count was recorded for over 8.5% of them. The ten largest clones capture under 30% of the sample.

The V and J segments used are TRBV7-2 and TRBJ2-7; the junction holds 9 bases that match TRBD1. Specimen: CD8+ T cells from blood. The sequence derives from a woman aged 45-59 years in good health. The DNA reads TGTGCCAGCAGCCGGGGACAGGGCACCTACGAGCAGTACTTC. This sequence encodes CASSRGQGTYEQYF.